A single sample is the source of the 9 T cell receptor beta chains below, sequenced in a study of control samples from healthy donors and cancer patients. Clones were sequenced by immunoSEQ multiplex PCR, and TCRdb holds only the in-frame ones, with some missing. The data show 150,000 to 200,000 clones, 80% to 95% seen once. The sequenced sample consisted of blood. Every receptor here comes from a woman younger than 45 in good health.

This rearrangement joins TRBV6-1 to TRBJ2-1, with 9 bases identical to TRBD2. The CDR3 covers 16 residues. J gave up 3 bases and V 2 bases, and 5 bases lay outside the gene matches. CDR1 and CDR2 (germline): MNHNS, SASEGT. The CDR3, as DNA: TGTGCCAGCAGTGAACCGGGACTAGCAATCTACAATGAGCAGTTCTTC. Encoded protein: CASSEPGLAIYNEQFF.

The chain carries TRBV4-2 and TRBJ1-2; no firm D call. V lost 1 base, J lost 4 bases, and 16 bases lay in between. This CDR3 region has 16 residues. Germline assignment: CDR1 LGHNA and CDR2 YNFKEQ. CDR3 sequence: CASSQVSVRASYGYTF. Written as DNA, the CDR3 is TGTGCCAGCAGCCAAGTAAGCGTACGGGCTAGCTATGGCTACACCTTC.

The chain has TRBV4-1 and TRBJ1-2, with D possibly being TRBD1 (5 bases). Germline V lookup: CDR1 MGHRA, CDR2 YSYEKL. Trimming took 4 bases from V and 4 from J, leaving 16 bases between them. The CDR3 totals 15 residues. The CDR3 coding sequence is TGCGCCAGCAGCCCGTGGGGGGGAGCTGGCTATGGCTACACCTTC. Translating it yields CASSPWGGAGYGYTF.

This clone came up a few times. V gene TRBV19 combines with J gene TRBJ1-5, with D maybe TRBD1 (5 bases). Per germline, CDR1 LNHDA and CDR2 SQIVND (reference sequence). The CDR3 extends over 14 amino acids. Deletions cut 5 bases from V and 3 bases from J, with 11 bases between. The CDR3 DNA follows: TGTGCCAGTAGTGGAGGGGCGTACAATCAGCCCCAGCATTTT. It codes for CASSGGAYNQPQHF.

This clone was recorded only once. The chain links TRBV2 to TRBJ2-7; TRBD2 agrees at 9 bases. Per the germline V gene, CDR1 is SNHLY and CDR2 is FYNNEI. This CDR3 spans 16 amino acids. The V and J ends lost 3 bases and 1 base, in that order; junction bases with no gene match: 7. Here the CDR3 DNA reads TGTGCCAGCAGTGATTGGGAGCGGGAGGCATCCTACGAGCAGTACTTC. Amino acids: CASSDWEREASYEQYF.

The chain has TRBV2 and TRBJ1-3, with D maybe TRBD1 (5 bases). V lost 7 bases and J 0 bases, leaving 10 bases between the germline ends. This CDR3 is 14 amino acids long. Germline CDR1 and CDR2: SNHLY and FYNNEI. In DNA, the CDR3 is TGTGCCAGCAATCGGGGGGACTCTGGAAACACCATATATTTT. This encodes CASNRGDSGNTIYF. Full variable domain (missing parts from reference TRBV2 and TRBJ1-3): EPEVTQTPSHQVTQMGQEVILRCVPISNHLYFYWYRQILGQKVEFLVSFYNNEISEKSEIFDDQFSVERPDGSNFTLKIRSTKLEDSAMYFCASNRGDSGNTIYFGEGSWLTVV.

The chain joins TRBV10-3 to TRBJ2-7; perhaps D is TRBD1 or TRBD2 (5 bases each). The length of the CDR3 is 13 residues. The V and J ends lost 7 bases and 3 bases respectively, with 13 bases between them. Germline values: CDR1 ENHRY, CDR2 SYGVKD. This chain's CDR3 is CAIKMGRDYEQYF. The CDR3 nucleotides are TGTGCCATCAAAATGGGACGGGACTACGAGCAGTACTTC.

The V call is TRBV5-1, the J call TRBJ1-2; weak D call: TRBD1 (5 bases). Germline lookup yields CDR1 SGHRS and CDR2 YFSETQ. The CDR3 runs 15 residues. V lost 4 bases to trimming and J lost 3 bases, with 16 bases between them. The CDR3 DNA sequence: TGCGCCAGCAGCCCTGGCCCCGGGGCGGACTATGGCTACACCTTC. Protein product: CASSPGPGADYGYTF. Variable domain in full (rest from reference TRBV5-1 and TRBJ1-2): KAGVTQTPRYLIKTRGQQVTLSCSPISGHRSVSWYQQTPGQGLQFLFEYFSETQRNKGNFPGRFSGRQFSNSRSEMNVSTLELGDSALYLCASSPGPGADYGYTFGSGTRLTVV.

CDR3 sequence (DNA): TGTGCCAGCAGCTTATCGGTCCGGAGTTTCGGCGAGACCCAGTACTTC. It translates to CASSLSVRSFGETQYF. V is TRBV7-7 and J is TRBJ2-5; D gene ambiguous. Germline assignment: CDR1 SSHAT and CDR2 FNYEAQ (reference sequence). CDR3 size: 16 residues. Deletions cut 2 bases from V and 5 bases from J, with 18 bases between.